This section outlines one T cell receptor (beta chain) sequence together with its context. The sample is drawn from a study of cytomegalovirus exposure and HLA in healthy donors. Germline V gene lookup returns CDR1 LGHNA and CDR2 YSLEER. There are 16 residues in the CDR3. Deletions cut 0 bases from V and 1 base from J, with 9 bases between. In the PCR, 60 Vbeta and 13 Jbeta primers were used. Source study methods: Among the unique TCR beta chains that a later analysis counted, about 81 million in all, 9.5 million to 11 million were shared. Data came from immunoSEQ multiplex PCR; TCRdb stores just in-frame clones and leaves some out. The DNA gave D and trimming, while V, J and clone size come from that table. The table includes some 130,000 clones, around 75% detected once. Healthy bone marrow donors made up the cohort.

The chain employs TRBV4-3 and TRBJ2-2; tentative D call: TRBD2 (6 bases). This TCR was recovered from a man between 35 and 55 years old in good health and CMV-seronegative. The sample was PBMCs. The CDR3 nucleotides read TGCGCCAGCAGCCAAGAGCCCGGGGGGAACACCGGGGAGCTGTTTTTT. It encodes CASSQEPGGNTGELFF.